These T cell receptor beta chains were read from a single sample in a study of OX40 agonist ivuxolimab in advanced cancers. Sequencing used immunoSEQ multiplex PCR; TCRdb keeps in-frame clones, though not all of them. The sample shows tens of thousands of clones, approximately 80% of them seen only once. The material sequenced was CD4+ or CD8+ T cells sorted from blood, taken in a trial of the OX40 agonist ivuxolimab. These receptors were obtained from an adult with an advanced solid tumor such as melanoma, head and neck, liver or kidney cancer. CDR3s include the opening cysteine and the closing phenylalanine or tryptophan. A D gene is named only where the DNA matches it firmly. Some rows have no size entry. The others give once, few or many, or a class for an expanded clone.

v_call	j_call	clone_size	d_call	cdr3_aa	cdr3_nt
TRBV18	TRBJ2-5	NA	NA	CASSPPIEETQYF	TGTGCCAGCTCACCACCGATTGAGGAGACCCAGTACTTC
TRBV2	TRBJ2-1	NA	NA	CASMSSSREQFF	TGTGCCAGCATGAGTTCCTCGAGGGAGCAGTTCTTC
TRBV5-1	TRBJ2-7	NA	TRBD1	CASSPEGQGAYEQYF	TGCGCCAGCAGCCCCGAGGGACAGGGGGCTTACGAGCAGTACTTC
TRBV27	TRBJ2-7	NA	NA	CASSLFAAENIPYEQYF	TGTGCCAGCAGTTTATTTGCGGCGGAGAATATCCCGTACGAGCAGTACTTC
TRBV30	TRBJ1-2	NA	NA	CAWSVGTGSPYGYTF	TGTGCCTGGAGTGTAGGGACCGGGAGTCCCTATGGCTACACCTTC
TRBV6-6	TRBJ1-5	few	NA	CASSYSIASNQPQHF	TGTGCCAGCAGTTACTCGATCGCTAGCAATCAGCCCCAGCATTTT
TRBV29-1	TRBJ2-2	NA	TRBD1	CSAWDRAGELFF	TGCAGCGCCTGGGACAGGGCAGGGGAGCTGTTTTTT
TRBV5-1	TRBJ2-1	NA	NA	CASSLVAGNNEQFF	TGCGCCAGCAGCTTGGTAGCAGGGAACAATGAGCAGTTCTTC
TRBV21-1	TRBJ1-2	NA	NA	CASTRGRRGTF	TGTGCCAGCACCCGCGGGCGCCGTGGCACCTTC
TRBV6-1	TRBJ2-2	NA	TRBD1	CASSLQGTGELFF	TGTGCCAGCAGCCTACAGGGGACAGGGGAGCTGTTTTTT